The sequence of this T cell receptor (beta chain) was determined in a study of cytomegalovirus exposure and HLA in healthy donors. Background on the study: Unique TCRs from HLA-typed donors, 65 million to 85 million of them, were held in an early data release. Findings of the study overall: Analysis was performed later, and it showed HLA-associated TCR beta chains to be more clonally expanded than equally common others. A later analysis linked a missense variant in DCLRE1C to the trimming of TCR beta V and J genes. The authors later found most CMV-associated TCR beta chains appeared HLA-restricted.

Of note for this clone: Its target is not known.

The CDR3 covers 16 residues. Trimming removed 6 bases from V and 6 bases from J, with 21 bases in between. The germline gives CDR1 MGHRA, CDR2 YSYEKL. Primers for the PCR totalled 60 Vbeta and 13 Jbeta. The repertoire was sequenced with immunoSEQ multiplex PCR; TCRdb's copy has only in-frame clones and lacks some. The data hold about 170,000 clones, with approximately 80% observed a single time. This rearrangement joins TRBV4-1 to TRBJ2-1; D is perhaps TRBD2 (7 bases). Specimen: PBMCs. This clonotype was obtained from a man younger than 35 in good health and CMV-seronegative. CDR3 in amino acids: CASRHVGGALGNEQFF. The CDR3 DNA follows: TGCGCCAGCAGACACGTAGGGGGGGCCCTGGGCAATGAGCAGTTCTTC.